A single sample gave rise to the 7 T cell receptor beta chains below, sequenced in a study of CD8+CD57+ T cells in acquired aplastic anemia (dated 2018 in TCRdb). TCRdb records Illumina HiSeq 2000 as the sequencer. Profiling of TCR beta VDJ combinations and CDR3 sequences used genomic DNA as the template. TCRdb handled the public reads itself, with Q25 trimming in fastp and clone calling in MiXCR, and kept productive beta chains. All rows with the same CDR3 protein become a single entry with the most common DNA and genes. Within this sample are some 200,000 distinct CDR3 sequences, with about 37% of them counted one time only. 1.1% of the sample is held by the ten biggest clonotypes. The specimen was sorted CD4+, CD8+, or CD8+CD57+ T cells (not recorded which) from PBMCs. The receptors originated from a human donor in good health, serving as a control.

The rearrangement joins TRBV9 to TRBJ1-1, with a weak D call TRBD1 (5 bases). The V and J ends lost 2 bases and 5 bases respectively, with 13 bases between them. The CDR3 is 14 residues long. Germline CDR1 reads SGDLS; CDR2 reads YYNGEE. The CDR3 DNA reads TGTGCCAGCAGCGTTACTCAGGGTTGGACTGAAGCTTTCTTT. Amino acid sequence: CASSVTQGWTEAFF.

This chain joins TRBV5-1 and TRBJ1-4, with D hard to call. The CDR3 is 15 amino acids. The ends were cut back, 4 bases at V and 0 bases at J, with 10 bases in the middle. Germline CDR1 and CDR2: SGHRS and YFSETQ. This chain's CDR3 is CASSLSSTTNEKLFF. DNA for the CDR3: TGCGCCAGCAGCCTAAGTTCCACAACTAATGAAAAACTGTTTTTT.

The V gene is TRBV20-1, the J gene TRBJ1-2, with D maybe TRBD1 (5 bases). The V gene lost 3 bases and the J gene lost 3 bases, with 11 bases spanning the gap. The CDR3 sequence is 13 residues long. Per the germline V gene, CDR1 is DFQATT and CDR2 is SNEGSKA (reference sequence). DNA for the CDR3: TGCAGTGCTAGTCTGAGGGGTGACTATGGCTACACCTTC. It encodes CSASLRGDYGYTF.

About this clonotype itself: A much larger clone sits a single nucleotide away, making a read error possible. The chain uses TRBV7-2 and TRBJ2-7; the D is unclear. Germline CDR1 SGHTA, CDR2 FQGNSA. V was pared by 4 bases and J by 2 bases, with 9 bases between. The CDR3 is 13 residues long. The CDR3 nucleotides read TGTGCCAGCAGCTGGGAAAGGACCTACGAGCAGTACTTC. It codes for CASSWERTYEQYF.

This clonotype came up a few times. The V gene is TRBV6-1, the J gene TRBJ2-1, with 13 bases identical to TRBD2. Germline V CDR1 and CDR2: MNHNS, SASEGT. Trimming at V came to 5 bases and at J to 4 bases, leaving 11 bases not matched to a gene. The CDR3 has 18 amino acids. Here the CDR3 reads CASSLRLAGGAIYNEQFF. The CDR3 coding sequence is TGTGCCAGCAGTCTGAGACTAGCGGGAGGTGCCATTTACAATGAGCAGTTCTTC.

This clonotype appeared a few times. The chain recombines TRBV5-1 with TRBJ1-3; no clear D. Trimming stripped 0 bases from V and 0 bases from J, with 7 bases between. CDR3 length equals 15 residues. Per the germline V gene, CDR1 is SGHRS and CDR2 is YFSETQ. The CDR3 sequence is CASSLAGNSGNTIYF. The DNA for the CDR3 is TGCGCCAGCAGCTTGGCGGGGAACTCTGGAAACACCATATATTTT.

V usage is TRBV9 and J usage is TRBJ1-1; D is ambiguous. Germline CDR1 reads SGDLS; CDR2 reads YYNGEE. The CDR3 runs 13 residues. Trimming took off 2 bases at V and 1 base at J, with 6 bases between the two ends. CDR3 amino acids: CASSVERNTEAFF. The CDR3 DNA reads TGTGCCAGCAGCGTCGAGAGGAACACTGAAGCTTTCTTT.